This T cell receptor beta chain was identified in a study of beta chain features in type 1 diabetes. Every bit of the isolated RNA underwent reverse transcription, so sequencing read expressed TCRB transcripts. An average of about 3.57 million reads was obtained for naive, central memory and regulatory T cell samples. TCRdb's copy holds only in-frame clones and misses some; the assay was immunoSEQ multiplex PCR. The sample yields about 900,000 clones, 15% to 20% seen once. This clone was detected only a few times. Blood was collected once per donor into heparin, averaging around 120 mL. Via the markers CD45RO/CCR7/CD25/CD127/CD95/CD27, stem cell-like memory, regulatory, central memory and naive CD4+ cells were sorted. The CDR3 has 16 amino acids. V was clipped by 3 bases and J by 0 bases; unmatched bases: 5. From germline, CDR1 is SEHNR and CDR2 FQNEAQ (reference sequence).

The chain is built from TRBV7-9 and TRBJ2-3, with TRBD2 matching over 8 bases. Material for sequencing was naive CD4+ T cells from blood. The sequence came from a woman aged 18-30 years in good health. CDR3 amino acids: CASSFRSGSSTDTQYF. As DNA, the CDR3 is TGTGCCAGCAGCTTCAGAAGCGGGAGCAGCACAGATACGCAGTATTTT.